The next 15 T cell receptor beta chains were all read from a single sample in a study of T cells expressing NK-cell markers. TCRdb reworked the 5' RACE reads into one entry per CDR3 protein, no DNA. The sample table includes about 460,000 distinct CDR3 sequences. Sequencing input: blood T cells: a sorted CD56 or NKG2C T cell subset, CD4+ or CD8+ T cells, or bulk PBMC T cells (not recorded which). These receptors were collected from a woman between 45 and 60 years old in good health.

The chain joins TRBV12-3 or TRBV12-4 to TRBJ1-6; TCRdb outputs TRBD1, but without DNA this stays unchecked. This CDR3 comprises 15 residues. The CDR3 protein is CASTYIPGGHSPLHF.

The CDR3 loop reads CASSLGLAGGTDTQYF. The chain couples TRBV5-1 to TRBJ2-3; with no DNA, the TCRdb D assignment of TRBD2 cannot be verified. CDR3 size: 16 residues. Germline CDR1 is SGHRS and CDR2 is YFSETQ.

This rearrangement joins TRBV29-1 to TRBJ1-4. Germline CDR1 SQVTM, CDR2 ANQGSEA. CDR3 size: 11 residues. CDR3 sequence: CSAGQNEKLFF. The variable domain in full, with the rest retrieved from reference TRBV29-1 and TRBJ1-4, is SAVISQKPSRDICQRGTSLTIQCQVDSQVTMMFWYRQQPGQSLTLIATANQGSEATYESGFVIDKFPISRPNLTFSTLTVSNMSPEDSSIYLCSAGQNEKLFFGSGTQLSVL.

The chain is built from TRBV4-1 and TRBJ1-5. The length of the CDR3 is 16 residues. Germline loops: CDR1 MGHRA, CDR2 YSYEKL. CDR3 region: CASSQVGGRSNQPQHF.

The genes are TRBV5-1 and TRBJ2-1. This CDR3 spans 14 amino acids. The germline V gene encodes CDR1 SGHRS and CDR2 YFSETQ. The CDR3 sequence is CASSSPPTLNEQFF.

The chain joins TRBV20-1 to TRBJ2-7; as DNA is missing, the TRBD1 call by TCRdb cannot be tested. The CDR3 runs to 13 residues. The germline CDR1 and CDR2 sequences are DFQATT and SNEGSKA (reference sequence). The CDR3 sequence is CRGDSQGDYEQYF.

This sequence joins TRBV29-1 and TRBJ2-7. The CDR3 has 13 amino acids. Germline V lookup: CDR1 SQVTM, CDR2 ANQGSEA. CDR3 residues: CSVTTDRRNEQYF.

V usage is TRBV5-1 and J usage is TRBJ1-1; there is no DNA to check the TCRdb D call of TRBD1. The CDR3 sequence is 16 residues long. Per the germline V gene, CDR1 is SGHRS and CDR2 is YFSETQ. CDR3 in amino acids: CASSLTTGLRNTEAFF.

This sequence joins TRBV4-1 and TRBJ2-1; TCRdb's assignment of TRBD2 cannot be checked, as there is no DNA. CDR1 MGHRA and CDR2 YSYEKL come from the germline V gene. The CDR3 is 18 amino acids. The CDR3 sequence: CASSQGAQRGPRVDEQFF.

Here the CDR3 reads CSARSGTSGLTDTQYF. This chain joins TRBV20-1 and TRBJ2-3; TCRdb designates TRBD2, a call that cannot be tested without DNA. The CDR3 is 16 residues long. The germline V gene encodes CDR1 DFQATT and CDR2 SNEGSKA (reference sequence).

The chain joins TRBV5-1 to TRBJ1-1; TCRdb gives TRBD1 as the D gene, but with no DNA this cannot be confirmed. The CDR3 totals 12 residues. The germline V gene has CDR1 SGHRS and CDR2 YFSETQ. CDR3 region: CASGTGYAEAFF.

The chain uses TRBV7-9 and TRBJ2-3; no DNA is available, so the TRBD2 call from TCRdb remains unchecked. The CDR3 sequence is 16 residues long. CDR1 and CDR2 from the germline V gene are SEHNR and FQNEAQ (reference sequence). CDR3 protein: CASSLIGTTSTDTQYF.

CDR3 in amino acids: CASSSVVGEKLFF. The V call is TRBV5-1, the J call TRBJ1-4. Germline CDR1 is SGHRS and CDR2 is YFSETQ. The CDR3 length is 13 residues. Together with reference TRBV5-1 and TRBJ1-4, the CDR3 gives the full variable domain: KAGVTQTPRYLIKTRGQQVTLSCSPISGHRSVSWYQQTPGQGLQFLFEYFSETQRNKGNFPGRFSGRQFSNSRSEMNVSTLELGDSALYLCASSSVVGEKLFFGSGTQLSVL.

V gene TRBV3-1 combines with J gene TRBJ2-2; as DNA is missing, the TRBD1 call by TCRdb cannot be tested. This CDR3 region has 16 residues. Germline assignment: CDR1 LGHDT and CDR2 YNNKEL (reference sequence). CDR3 sequence: CASSPPRGSNTGELFF.

The chain has TRBV19 and TRBJ2-2; TCRdb indicates TRBD2, and absent DNA this call remains unverified. Germline-derived CDR1 and CDR2 are LNHDA and SQIVND (reference sequence). The CDR3 has 17 amino acids. CDR3 in amino acids: CASRVVLAGGITGELFF.